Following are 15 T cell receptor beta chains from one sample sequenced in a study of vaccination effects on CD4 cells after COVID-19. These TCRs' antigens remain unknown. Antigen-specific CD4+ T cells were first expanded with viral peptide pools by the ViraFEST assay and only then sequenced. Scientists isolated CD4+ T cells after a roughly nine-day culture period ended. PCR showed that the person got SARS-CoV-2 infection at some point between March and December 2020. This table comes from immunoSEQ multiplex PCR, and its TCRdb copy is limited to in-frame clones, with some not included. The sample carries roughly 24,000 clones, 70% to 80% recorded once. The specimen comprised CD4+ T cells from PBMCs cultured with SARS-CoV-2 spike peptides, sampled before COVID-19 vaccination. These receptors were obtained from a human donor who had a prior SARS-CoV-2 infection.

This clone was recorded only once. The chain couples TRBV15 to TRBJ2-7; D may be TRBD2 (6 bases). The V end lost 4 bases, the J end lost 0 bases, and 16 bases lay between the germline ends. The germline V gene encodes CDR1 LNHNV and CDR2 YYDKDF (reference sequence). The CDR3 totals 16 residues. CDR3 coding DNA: TGTGCCACCAGCACATTCCATGGGGGGTCCTCCTACGAGCAGTACTTC. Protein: CATSTFHGGSSYEQYF.

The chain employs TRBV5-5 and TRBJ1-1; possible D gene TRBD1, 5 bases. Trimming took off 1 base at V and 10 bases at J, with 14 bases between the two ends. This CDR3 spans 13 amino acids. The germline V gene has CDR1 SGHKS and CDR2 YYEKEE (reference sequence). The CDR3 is CASSLLGAGGAFF. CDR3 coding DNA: TGTGCCAGCAGCTTGCTAGGGGCGGGTGGAGCTTTCTTT.

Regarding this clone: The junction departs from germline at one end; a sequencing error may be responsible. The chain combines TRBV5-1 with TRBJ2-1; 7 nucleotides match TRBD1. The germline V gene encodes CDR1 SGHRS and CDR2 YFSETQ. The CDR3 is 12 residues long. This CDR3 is CASSTQPGQTLF. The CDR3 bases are TGCGCCAGCAGCACCCAACCGGGACAGACTCTCTTC. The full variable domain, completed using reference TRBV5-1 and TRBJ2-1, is KAGVTQTPRYLIKTRGQQVTLSCSPISGHRSVSWYQQTPGQGLQFLFEYFSETQRNKGNFPGRFSGRQFSNSRSEMNVSTLELGDSALYLCASSTQPGQTLFGPGTRLTVL.

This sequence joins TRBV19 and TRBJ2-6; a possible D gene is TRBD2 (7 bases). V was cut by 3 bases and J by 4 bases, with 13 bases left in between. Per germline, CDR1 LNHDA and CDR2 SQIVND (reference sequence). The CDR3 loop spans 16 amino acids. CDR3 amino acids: CASSIDRGAGANVLTF. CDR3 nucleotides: TGTGCCAGTAGTATTGACCGGGGGGCCGGGGCCAACGTCCTGACTTTC.

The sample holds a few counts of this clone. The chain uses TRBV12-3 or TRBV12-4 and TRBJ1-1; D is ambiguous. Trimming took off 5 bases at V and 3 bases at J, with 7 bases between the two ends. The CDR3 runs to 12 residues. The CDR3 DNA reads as TGTGCCAGCAGTCCAATCTACACTGAAGCTTTCTTT. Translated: CASSPIYTEAFF.

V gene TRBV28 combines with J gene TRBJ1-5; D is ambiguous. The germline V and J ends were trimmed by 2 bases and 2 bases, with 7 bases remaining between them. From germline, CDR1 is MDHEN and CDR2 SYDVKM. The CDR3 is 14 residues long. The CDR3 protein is CASSLRVRNQPQHF. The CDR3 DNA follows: TGTGCCAGCAGTTTACGGGTTCGCAATCAGCCCCAGCATTTT.

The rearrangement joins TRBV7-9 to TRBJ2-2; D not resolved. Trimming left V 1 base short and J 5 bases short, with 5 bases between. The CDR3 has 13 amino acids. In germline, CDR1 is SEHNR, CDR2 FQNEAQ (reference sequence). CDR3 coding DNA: TGTGCCAGCAGCTTAGTTCAGACCGGGGAGCTGTTTTTT. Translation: CASSLVQTGELFF.

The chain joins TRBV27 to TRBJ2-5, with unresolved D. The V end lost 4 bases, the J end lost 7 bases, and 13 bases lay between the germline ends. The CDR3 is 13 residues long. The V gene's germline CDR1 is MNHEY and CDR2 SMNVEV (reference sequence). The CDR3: CASSSEPRRTQYF. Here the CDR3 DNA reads TGTGCCAGCAGTTCGGAGCCGAGGCGGACCCAGTACTTC.

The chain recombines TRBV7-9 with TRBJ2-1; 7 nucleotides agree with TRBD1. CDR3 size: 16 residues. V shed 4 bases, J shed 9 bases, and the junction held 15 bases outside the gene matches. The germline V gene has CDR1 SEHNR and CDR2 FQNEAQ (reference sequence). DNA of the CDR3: TGTGCCAGCAGCTCGCGCGCCGGGACAGAGAGGGGTGAGCAGTTCTTC. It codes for CASSSRAGTERGEQFF. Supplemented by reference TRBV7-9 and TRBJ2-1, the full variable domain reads DTGVSQNPRHKITKRGQNVTFRCDPISEHNRLYWYRQTLGQGPEFLTYFQNEAQLEKSRLLSDRFSAERPKGSFSTLEIQRTEQGDSAMYLCASSSRAGTERGEQFFGPGTRLTVL.

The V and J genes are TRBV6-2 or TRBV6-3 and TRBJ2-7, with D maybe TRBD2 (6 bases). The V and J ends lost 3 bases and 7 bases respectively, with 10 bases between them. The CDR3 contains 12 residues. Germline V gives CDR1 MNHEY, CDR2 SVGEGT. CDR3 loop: CASSYNGGEQYF. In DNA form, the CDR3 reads TGTGCCAGCAGTTATAACGGGGGAGAGCAGTACTTC.

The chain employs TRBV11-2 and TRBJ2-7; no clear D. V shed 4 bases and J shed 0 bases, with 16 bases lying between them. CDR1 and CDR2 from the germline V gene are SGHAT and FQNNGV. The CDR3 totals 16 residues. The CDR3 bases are TGTGCCAGCAGCTCAATCGCTGGTTGGGGCTCCTACGAGCAGTACTTC. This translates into CASSSIAGWGSYEQYF.

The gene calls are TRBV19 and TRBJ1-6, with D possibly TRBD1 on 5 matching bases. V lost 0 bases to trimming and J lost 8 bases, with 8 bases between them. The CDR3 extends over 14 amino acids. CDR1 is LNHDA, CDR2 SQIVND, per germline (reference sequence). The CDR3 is CASSIDRVDSPLHF. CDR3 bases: TGTGCCAGTAGTATAGACAGGGTGGATTCACCCCTCCACTTT.

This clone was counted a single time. DNA for the CDR3: TGTGCCAGCAGCTTGGGGCAGGCGAGTTACGAGCAGTACTTC. Its translation is CASSLGQASYEQYF. The chain recombines TRBV5-4 with TRBJ2-7; the D is unclear. CDR1 is SGHNT, CDR2 YYREEE, per germline (reference sequence). Trimming cost V 0 bases and J 4 bases, with 11 bases left between them. The CDR3 contains 14 residues.

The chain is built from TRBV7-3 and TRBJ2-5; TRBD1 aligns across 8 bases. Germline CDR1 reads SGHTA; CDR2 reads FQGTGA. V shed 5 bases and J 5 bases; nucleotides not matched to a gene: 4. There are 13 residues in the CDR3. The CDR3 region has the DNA TGTGCCAGCAGCACAGGGGGAGCTGAGACCCAGTACTTC. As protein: CASSTGGAETQYF.

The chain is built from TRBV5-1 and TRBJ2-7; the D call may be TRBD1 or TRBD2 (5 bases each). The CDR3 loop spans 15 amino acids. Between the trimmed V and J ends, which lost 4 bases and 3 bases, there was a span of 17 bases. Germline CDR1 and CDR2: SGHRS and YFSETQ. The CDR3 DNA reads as TGCGCCAGCAGCGGGGGTTGGGGGATCATCTACGAGCAGTACTTC. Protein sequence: CASSGGWGIIYEQYF.